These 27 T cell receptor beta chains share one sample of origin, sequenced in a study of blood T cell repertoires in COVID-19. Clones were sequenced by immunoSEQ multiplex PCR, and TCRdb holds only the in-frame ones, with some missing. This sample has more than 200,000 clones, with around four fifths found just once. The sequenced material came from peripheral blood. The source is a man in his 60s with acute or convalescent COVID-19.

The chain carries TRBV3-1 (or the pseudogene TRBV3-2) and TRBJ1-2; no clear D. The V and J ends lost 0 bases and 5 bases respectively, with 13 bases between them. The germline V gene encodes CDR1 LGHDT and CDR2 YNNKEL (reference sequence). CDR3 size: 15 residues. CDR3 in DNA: TGTGCCAGCAGCCAAGAGGCTTCACAGACATATGGCTACACCTTC. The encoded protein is CASSQEASQTYGYTF.

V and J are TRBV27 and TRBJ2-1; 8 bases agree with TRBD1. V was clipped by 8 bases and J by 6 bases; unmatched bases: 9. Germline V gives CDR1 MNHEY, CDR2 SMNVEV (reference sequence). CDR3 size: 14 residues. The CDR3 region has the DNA TGTGCCAGCCAAGGACAGGGAGGAGGCAATGAGCAGTTCTTC. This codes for CASQGQGGGNEQFF.

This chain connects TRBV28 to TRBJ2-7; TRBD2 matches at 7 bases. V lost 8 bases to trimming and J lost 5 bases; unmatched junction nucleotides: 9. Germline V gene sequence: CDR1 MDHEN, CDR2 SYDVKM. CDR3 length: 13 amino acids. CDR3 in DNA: TGTGCCAGCGGGAGGGGAGATAGCGACGAGCAGTACTTC. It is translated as CASGRGDSDEQYF.

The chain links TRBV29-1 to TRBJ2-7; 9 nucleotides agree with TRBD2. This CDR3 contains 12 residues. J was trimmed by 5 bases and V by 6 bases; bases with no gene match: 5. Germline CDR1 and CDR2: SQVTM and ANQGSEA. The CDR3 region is CSVTSGFHEQYF. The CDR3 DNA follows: TGCAGCGTAACTAGCGGGTTCCACGAGCAGTACTTC.

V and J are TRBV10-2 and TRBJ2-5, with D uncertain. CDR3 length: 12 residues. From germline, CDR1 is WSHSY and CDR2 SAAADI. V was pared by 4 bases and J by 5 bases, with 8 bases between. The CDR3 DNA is TGCGCCAGCAGTGCGCTGCAGGAGACCCAGTACTTC. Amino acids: CASSALQETQYF.

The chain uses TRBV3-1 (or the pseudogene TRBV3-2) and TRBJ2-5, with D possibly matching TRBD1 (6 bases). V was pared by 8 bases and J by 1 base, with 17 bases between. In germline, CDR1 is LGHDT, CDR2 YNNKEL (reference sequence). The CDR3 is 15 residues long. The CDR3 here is CASSRYTGFQETQYF. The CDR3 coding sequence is TGTGCCAGCTCCCGGTATACAGGGTTCCAAGAGACCCAGTACTTC.

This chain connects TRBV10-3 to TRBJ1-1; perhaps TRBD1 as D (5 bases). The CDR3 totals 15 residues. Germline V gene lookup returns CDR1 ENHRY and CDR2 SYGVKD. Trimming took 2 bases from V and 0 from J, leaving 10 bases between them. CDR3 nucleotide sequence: TGTGCCATCAGTGAGAGGGGAACAGTGAACACTGAAGCTTTCTTT. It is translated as CAISERGTVNTEAFF.

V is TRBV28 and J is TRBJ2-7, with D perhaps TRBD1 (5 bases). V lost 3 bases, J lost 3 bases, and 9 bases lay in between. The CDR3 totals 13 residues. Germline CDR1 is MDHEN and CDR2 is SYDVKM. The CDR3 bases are TGTGCCAGCAGTTTCATTGACAGCTACGAGCAGTACTTC. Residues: CASSFIDSYEQYF.

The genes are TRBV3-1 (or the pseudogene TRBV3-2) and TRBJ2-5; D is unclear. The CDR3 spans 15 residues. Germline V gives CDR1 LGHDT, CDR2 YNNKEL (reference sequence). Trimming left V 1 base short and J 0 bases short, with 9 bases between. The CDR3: CASSQAPQYQETQYF. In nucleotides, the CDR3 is TGTGCCAGCAGCCAAGCCCCCCAGTACCAAGAGACCCAGTACTTC.

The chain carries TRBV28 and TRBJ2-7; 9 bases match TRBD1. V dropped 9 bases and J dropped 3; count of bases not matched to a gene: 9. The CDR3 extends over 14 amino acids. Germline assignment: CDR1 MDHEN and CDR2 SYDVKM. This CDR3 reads CASPSGQGFYEQYF. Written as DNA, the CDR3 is TGTGCCAGTCCGTCAGGACAGGGGTTCTACGAGCAGTACTTC.

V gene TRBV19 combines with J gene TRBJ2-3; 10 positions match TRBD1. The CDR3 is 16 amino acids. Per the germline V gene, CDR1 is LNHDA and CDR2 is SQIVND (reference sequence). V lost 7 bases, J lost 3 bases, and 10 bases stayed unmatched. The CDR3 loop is CASNDRGRGRTDTQYF. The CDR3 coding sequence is TGTGCCAGTAATGACAGGGGGCGCGGGAGGACAGATACGCAGTATTTT.

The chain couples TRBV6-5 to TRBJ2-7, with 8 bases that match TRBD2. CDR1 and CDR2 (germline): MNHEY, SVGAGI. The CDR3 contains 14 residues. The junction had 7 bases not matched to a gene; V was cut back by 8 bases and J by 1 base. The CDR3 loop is CASGLAGSSYEQYF. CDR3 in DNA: TGTGCCAGCGGTTTAGCGGGGTCATCCTACGAGCAGTACTTC.

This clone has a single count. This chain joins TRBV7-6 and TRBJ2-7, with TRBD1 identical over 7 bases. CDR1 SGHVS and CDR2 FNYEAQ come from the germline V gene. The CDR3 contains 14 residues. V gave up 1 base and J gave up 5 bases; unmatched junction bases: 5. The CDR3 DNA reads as TGTGCCAGCAGCTTAGGACAGGGACATCACGAGCAGTACTTC. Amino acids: CASSLGQGHHEQYF.

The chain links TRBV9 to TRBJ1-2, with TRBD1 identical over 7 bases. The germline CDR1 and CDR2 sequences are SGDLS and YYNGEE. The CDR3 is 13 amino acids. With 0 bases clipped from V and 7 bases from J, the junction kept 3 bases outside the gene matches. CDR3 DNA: TGTGCCAGCAGCGTAGCGGGACAGCTTGGCTACACCTTC. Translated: CASSVAGQLGYTF.

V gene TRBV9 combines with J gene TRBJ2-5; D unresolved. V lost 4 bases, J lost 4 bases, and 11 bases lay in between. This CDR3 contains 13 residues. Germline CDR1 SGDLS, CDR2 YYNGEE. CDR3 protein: CASSNDKLETQYF. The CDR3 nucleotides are TGTGCCAGCAGCAATGACAAATTAGAGACCCAGTACTTC.

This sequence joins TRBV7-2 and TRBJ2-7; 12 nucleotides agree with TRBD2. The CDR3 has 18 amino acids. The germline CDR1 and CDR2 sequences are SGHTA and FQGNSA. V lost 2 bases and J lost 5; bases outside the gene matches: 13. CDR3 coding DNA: TGTGCCAGCAGCTTAAAGGCGAGGGCTAGCGGGAGGGCCGACGAGCAGTACTTC. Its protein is CASSLKARASGRADEQYF.

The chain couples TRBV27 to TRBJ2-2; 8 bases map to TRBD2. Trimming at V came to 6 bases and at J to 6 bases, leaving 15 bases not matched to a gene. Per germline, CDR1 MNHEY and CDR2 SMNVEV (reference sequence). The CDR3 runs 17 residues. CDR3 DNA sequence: TGTGCCAGCAGCCGTGGGGTAGCGGGATCTGGGGCCGGGGAGCTGTTTTTT. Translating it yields CASSRGVAGSGAGELFF.

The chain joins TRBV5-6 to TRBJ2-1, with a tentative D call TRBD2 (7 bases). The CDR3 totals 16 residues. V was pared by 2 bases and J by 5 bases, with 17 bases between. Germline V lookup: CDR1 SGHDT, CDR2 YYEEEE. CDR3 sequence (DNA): TGTGCCAGCAGCTTAGGGGGGGCACCTGGAAACAATGAGCAGTTCTTC. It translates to CASSLGGAPGNNEQFF.

The CDR3 region is CASSLPYRGDTIYF. DNA of the CDR3: TGCGCCAGCAGCCTCCCCTACAGGGGTGACACCATATATTTT. V and J are TRBV4-1 and TRBJ1-3; TRBD1 matches at 7 bases. With 4 bases clipped from V and 8 bases from J, the junction kept 8 bases outside the gene matches. Germline V gives CDR1 MGHRA, CDR2 YSYEKL. The CDR3 extends over 14 amino acids.

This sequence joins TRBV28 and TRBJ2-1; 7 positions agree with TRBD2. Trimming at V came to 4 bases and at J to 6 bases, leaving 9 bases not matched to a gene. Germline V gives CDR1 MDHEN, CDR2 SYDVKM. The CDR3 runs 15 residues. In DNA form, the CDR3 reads TGTGCCAGCAGTTCGCTAGCGGCCGGCGGCAATGAGCAGTTCTTC. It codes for CASSSLAAGGNEQFF.

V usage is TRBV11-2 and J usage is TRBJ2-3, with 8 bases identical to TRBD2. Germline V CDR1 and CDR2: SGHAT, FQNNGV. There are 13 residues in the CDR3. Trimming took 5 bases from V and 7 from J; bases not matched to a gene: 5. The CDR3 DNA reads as TGTGCCAGCAGCATCGGGGGGGCGTATACGCAGTATTTT. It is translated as CASSIGGAYTQYF.

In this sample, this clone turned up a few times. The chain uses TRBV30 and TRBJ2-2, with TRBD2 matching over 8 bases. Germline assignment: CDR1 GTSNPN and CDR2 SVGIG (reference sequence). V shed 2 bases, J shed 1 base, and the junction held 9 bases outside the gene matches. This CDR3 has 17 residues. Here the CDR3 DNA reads TGTGCCTGGAGTCCGCAACGGGGGGGTAGGAACACCGGGGAGCTGTTTTTT. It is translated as CAWSPQRGGRNTGELFF.

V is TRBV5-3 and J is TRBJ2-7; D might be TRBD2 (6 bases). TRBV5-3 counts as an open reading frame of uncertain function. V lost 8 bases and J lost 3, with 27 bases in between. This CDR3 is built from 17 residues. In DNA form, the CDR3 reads TGTGCCAGCAAATCGATCGTCTTGCGGGACCTAGGCTACGAGCAGTACTTC. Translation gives CASKSIVLRDLGYEQYF.

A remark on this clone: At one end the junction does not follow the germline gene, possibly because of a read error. CDR3 amino acids: CASSLGALSTDTQYF. The CDR3 DNA is TGTGCTAGCAGCTTAGGTGCACTAAGCACAGATACGCAGTATTTT. The chain recombines TRBV7-7 with TRBJ2-3; no firm D call. In germline, CDR1 is SSHAT, CDR2 FNYEAQ (reference sequence). The CDR3 runs to 15 residues.

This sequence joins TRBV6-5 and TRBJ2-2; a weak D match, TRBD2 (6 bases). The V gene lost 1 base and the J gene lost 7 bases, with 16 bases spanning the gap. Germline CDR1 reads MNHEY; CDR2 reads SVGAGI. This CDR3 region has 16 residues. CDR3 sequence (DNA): TGTGCCAGCAGTTACTGGAGGGGTATAAGGGTCGGGGAGCTGTTTTTT. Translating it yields CASSYWRGIRVGELFF.

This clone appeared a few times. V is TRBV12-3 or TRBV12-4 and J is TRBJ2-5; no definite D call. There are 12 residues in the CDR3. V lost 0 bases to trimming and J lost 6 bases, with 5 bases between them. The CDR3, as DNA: TGTGCCAGCAGTTTAGCCGGTCAGACCCAGTACTTC. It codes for CASSLAGQTQYF.

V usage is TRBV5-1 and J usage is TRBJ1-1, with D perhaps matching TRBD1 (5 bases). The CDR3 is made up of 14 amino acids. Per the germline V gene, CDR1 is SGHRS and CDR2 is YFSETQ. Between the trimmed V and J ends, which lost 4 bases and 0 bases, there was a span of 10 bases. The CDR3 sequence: CASSVAGMNTEAFF. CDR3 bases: TGCGCCAGCAGCGTAGCAGGGATGAACACTGAAGCTTTCTTT.